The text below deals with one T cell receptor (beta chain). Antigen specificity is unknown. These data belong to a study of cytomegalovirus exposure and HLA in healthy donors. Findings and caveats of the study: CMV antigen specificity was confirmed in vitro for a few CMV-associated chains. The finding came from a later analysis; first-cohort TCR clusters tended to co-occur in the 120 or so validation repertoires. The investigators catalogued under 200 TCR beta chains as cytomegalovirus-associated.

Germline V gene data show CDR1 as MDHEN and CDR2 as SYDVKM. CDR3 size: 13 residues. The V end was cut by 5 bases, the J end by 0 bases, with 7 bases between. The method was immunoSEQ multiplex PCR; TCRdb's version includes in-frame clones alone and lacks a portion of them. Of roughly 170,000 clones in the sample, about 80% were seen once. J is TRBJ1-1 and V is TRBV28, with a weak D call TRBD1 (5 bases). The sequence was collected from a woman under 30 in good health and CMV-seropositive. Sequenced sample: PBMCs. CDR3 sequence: CASSQGMNTEAFF. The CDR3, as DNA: TGTGCCAGCAGTCAGGGCATGAACACTGAAGCTTTCTTT.